These 18 T cell receptor beta chains were sequenced from one sample in a study of T cell repertoires in cytomegalovirus infection. These receptors have no identified antigens. TCRdb redid the calling of the reads with MiXCR, one entry per CDR3 protein. The sample lists approximately 910,000 distinct CDR3 sequences, around 30% occurring once. The starting material was cultured CD8+ T cells from PBMCs, obtained from culture after CMV antigen stimulation. The receptors shown here come from a human donor in good health (CMV status not recorded). Some clones in this sample may be carry-over from other donors' samples.

The CDR3 reads CASSDYQGAPEAFF. CDR3 coding DNA: TGTGCCAGCAGTGACTACCAGGGGGCCCCTGAAGCTTTCTTT. J is TRBJ1-1 and V is TRBV6-4; 8 positions agree with TRBD1. J lost 6 bases, V lost 1 base, and 4 bases had no gene match. CDR3 length: 14 amino acids. Germline loops: CDR1 MRHNA, CDR2 SNTAGT.

The table lists this clonotype with a few counts. The rearrangement joins TRBV6-1 to TRBJ2-2; 7 nucleotides agree with TRBD1. After removal of 5 bases from V and 3 bases from J, the junction contained 9 bases not matched to a gene. This CDR3 contains 16 residues. Germline CDR1 reads MNHNS; CDR2 reads SASEGT. Written as DNA, the CDR3 is TGTGCCAGCAGTTCGGCCGGGACAGCCTACACCGGGGAGCTGTTTTTT. Amino acid sequence: CASSSAGTAYTGELFF.

A few counts support this clonotype. The chain combines TRBV5-4 with TRBJ2-5, with 9 bases identical to TRBD2. CDR1 and CDR2 from the germline V gene are SGHNT and YYREEE (reference sequence). This CDR3 contains 20 residues. The V segment lost 0 bases and the J segment 2 bases; nucleotides outside the gene matches: 17. CDR3 region: CASSLVLGAGGLVIQETQYF. The DNA of the CDR3 is TGTGCCAGCAGCTTGGTTCTCGGCGCGGGGGGGCTCGTCATACAAGAGACCCAGTACTTC.

This sequence joins TRBV4-3 and TRBJ1-2; no clear D gene. This CDR3 has 15 amino acids. CDR1 and CDR2 from the germline V gene are LGHNA and YSLEER. Trimming left V 0 bases short and J 0 bases short, with 8 bases between. For the CDR3, the DNA is TGCGCCAGCAGCCAAGAAAGGGAAACTAACTATGGCTACACCTTC. This encodes CASSQERETNYGYTF.

The table lists this clonotype with a few counts. The CDR3 loop reads CASSPSRDRGGEKLFF. In DNA, the CDR3 is TGTGCCAGCAGCCCGTCCCGGGACAGGGGGGGTGAAAAACTGTTTTTT. The rearrangement joins TRBV7-9 to TRBJ1-4; 11 bases fit TRBD1. V gave up 5 bases and J gave up 7 bases; unmatched junction bases: 9. Germline V gene sequence: CDR1 SEHNR, CDR2 FQNEAQ (reference sequence). This CDR3 has 16 amino acids.

This clonotype was detected a few times. The chain employs TRBV19 and TRBJ2-2; D perhaps matches TRBD1 (6 bases). V lost 3 bases to trimming and J lost 4 bases, with 9 bases between them. Germline CDR1 and CDR2: LNHDA and SQIVND (reference sequence). This CDR3 is 14 amino acids long. CDR3 nucleotides: TGTGCCAGTAGTATTGGGGGCGTCACCGGGGAGCTGTTTTTT. It codes for CASSIGGVTGELFF.

This clonotype was picked up a small number of times. The chain combines TRBV7-6 with TRBJ2-5; D gene unclear. This CDR3 is built from 14 residues. V was clipped by 2 bases and J by 5 bases, with 12 bases between them. Germline values: CDR1 SGHVS, CDR2 FNYEAQ. The CDR3 DNA follows: TGTGCCAGCAGCTTAAAGGGTTTCGGGGAGACCCAGTACTTC. Residues: CASSLKGFGETQYF.

The chain recombines TRBV19 with TRBJ1-1; D call uncertain. The germline V gene has CDR1 LNHDA and CDR2 SQIVND (reference sequence). Trimming shortened V by 1 base and J by 4 bases, and 10 bases separated the two germline ends. The CDR3 extends over 14 amino acids. CDR3 residues: CASSIAGRPTEAFF. The CDR3 DNA is TGTGCCAGTAGTATAGCAGGAAGGCCCACTGAAGCTTTCTTT.

This clonotype was recorded at least ten times. Germline is not matched at one junction end, which may reflect a read error. The V call is TRBV10-2, the J call TRBJ1-1; D uncertain. Looked up from germline, CDR1 is WSHSY and CDR2 is SAAADI. This CDR3 spans 11 amino acids. CDR3 residues: CASSPGIEAFF. CDR3 DNA: TGTGCCAGCTCACCTGGGATTGAAGCTTTCTTT.

The sample holds many counts of this clonotype. The chain uses TRBV7-2 and TRBJ1-5; D is unclear. The CDR3 consists of 16 residues. V lost 2 bases and J lost 0, with 11 bases in between. CDR1 SGHTA and CDR2 FQGNSA come from the germline V gene. The CDR3 nucleotides read TGTGCCAGCAGCTTAACGCCGGACTATAGCAATCAGCCCCAGCATTTT. Translating it yields CASSLTPDYSNQPQHF.

The chain combines TRBV11-2 with TRBJ2-3; D is possibly TRBD1 or TRBD2 (6 bases each). The length of the CDR3 is 15 residues. V was trimmed by 7 bases and J by 5 bases, leaving 19 bases between them. Germline-derived CDR1 and CDR2 are SGHAT and FQNNGV. CDR3 protein: CASTFLRGPGDTQYF. The CDR3 coding sequence is TGTGCCAGCACCTTTTTACGGGGGCCGGGAGATACGCAGTATTTT.

A note on this clonotype: Germline is not matched at one junction end, which may reflect a read error. The chain uses TRBV7-9 and TRBJ1-2; the D is unclear. CDR3 length: 16 residues. The germline CDR1 and CDR2 sequences are SEHNR and FQNEAQ (reference sequence). CDR3 residues: CTSSLGGLGLGEGYTF. DNA for the CDR3: TGTACCAGCAGCCTCGGCGGGTTGGGCCTCGGGGAAGGCTACACCTTC.

Many counts were recorded for this clonotype. The V gene is TRBV11-2, the J gene TRBJ2-2; 8 bases map to TRBD1. The CDR3 covers 16 residues. V shed 5 bases, J shed 2 bases, and the junction held 7 bases outside the gene matches. CDR1 and CDR2 from the germline V gene are SGHAT and FQNNGV. CDR3 loop: CASSPPGQDNTGELFF. The CDR3 bases are TGTGCCAGCAGCCCACCGGGACAGGATAACACCGGGGAGCTGTTTTTT.

The gene calls are TRBV4-3 and TRBJ2-3; 7 bases are shared with TRBD2. This CDR3 is 16 amino acids long. The junction had 5 bases not matched to a gene; V was cut back by 0 bases and J by 2 bases. CDR1 is LGHNA and CDR2 is YSLEER in the germline V gene. CDR3 loop: CASSQDPSGATDTQYF. The CDR3 DNA reads as TGCGCCAGCAGCCAAGATCCCAGCGGGGCCACAGATACGCAGTATTTT.

The chain employs TRBV6-5 and TRBJ2-3; the match to TRBD2 covers 14 bases. From germline, CDR1 is MNHEY and CDR2 SVGAGI. V dropped 3 bases and J dropped 0; count of bases not matched to a gene: 5. The CDR3 has 18 amino acids. The CDR3 is CASSYFGLAGGSTDTQYF. CDR3 nucleotides: TGTGCCAGCAGTTATTTTGGACTAGCGGGGGGAAGCACAGATACGCAGTATTTT.

The genes are TRBV9 and TRBJ1-1; TRBD1 aligns across 9 bases. The ends lost 4 bases at V and 8 bases at J; junction bases unmatched: 6. This CDR3 has 13 residues. Germline V CDR1 and CDR2: SGDLS, YYNGEE. Written as DNA, the CDR3 is TGTGCCAGCAGCTTTGGGACAGGGAAGGAAGCTTTCTTT. As protein: CASSFGTGKEAFF.

The CDR3 DNA reads TGTGCCACCAGACAGGGGAATGTTGAAGCTTTCTTT. Translation gives CATRQGNVEAFF. The chain couples TRBV19 to TRBJ1-1; 8 positions agree with TRBD1. Germline V lookup: CDR1 LNHDA, CDR2 SQIVND (reference sequence). The CDR3 runs 12 residues. V lost 10 bases and J lost 7; bases outside the gene matches: 8.

The DNA of the CDR3 is TGTGCCACCAGCAAGGGGCCTAGGGCAGGGGGTGCCGAGCAGTACGTC. Its protein is CATSKGPRAGGAEQYV. This chain joins TRBV15 and TRBJ2-7; 7 bases are a match to TRBD1. CDR3 length: 16 residues. Germline V gene lookup returns CDR1 LNHNV and CDR2 YYDKDF (reference sequence). Losses at the gene ends were 4 bases for V and 6 bases for J; bases not matched to a gene: 15.